This T cell receptor (beta chain) was identified in a study of blood T cell repertoires in COVID-19. Study at large: Samples taken during acute and convalescent COVID-19 were collected in the United States, Italy and Spain.

In the authors' workflow: Amplifying reference gene primers gave estimates of nucleated cell counts. Some clones are missing from TCRdb's copy, which holds only in-frame ones; the method was immunoSEQ multiplex PCR. The V and J calls and clone size are taken from that table; D and trimming were inferred from the DNA. The table lists fewer than 300,000 clones, over 65% of them singletons. The sample was peripheral blood. The sequence derives from a woman in her seventies with active or convalescent COVID-19.

Here the CDR3 reads CASSLKAGTGGYNEQFF. The DNA for the CDR3 is TGTGCCAGCAGCTTGAAGGCCGGGACAGGGGGCTACAATGAGCAGTTCTTC. The rearrangement links TRBV5-4 to TRBJ2-1; 11 nucleotides match TRBD1. Germline loops: CDR1 SGHNT, CDR2 YYREEE (reference sequence). The CDR3 loop spans 17 amino acids. With V trimmed by 1 base and J by 3 bases, 6 bases remained unmatched.